The 3 T cell receptor beta chains below all came from one sample that was sequenced in a study of cytomegalovirus exposure and HLA in healthy donors. The primer mix had 60 Vbeta and 13 Jbeta primers. Method: immunoSEQ multiplex PCR; TCRdb's copy keeps in-frame clones and lacks some. The sample yields 150,000 to 200,000 clones, under 80% seen once. Sample: PBMCs. The receptors stem from a woman between 25 and 40 years old in good health and CMV-seronegative.

The chain recombines TRBV27 with TRBJ2-2; 9 bases are a match to TRBD1. Germline V gene sequence: CDR1 MNHEY, CDR2 SMNVEV (reference sequence). This CDR3 has 15 residues. V was clipped by 3 bases and J by 5 bases; unmatched bases: 4. The CDR3 spells CASSLGDRETGELFF. CDR3 nucleotide sequence: TGTGCCAGCAGTTTGGGGGACAGGGAGACCGGGGAGCTGTTTTTT.

The genes are TRBV2 and TRBJ1-3, with a tentative D call TRBD1 (5 bases). The CDR3 consists of 18 residues. Trimming took off 4 bases at V and 2 bases at J, with 21 bases between the two ends. Looked up from germline, CDR1 is SNHLY and CDR2 is FYNNEI. CDR3 loop: CASSVRGLGGIAGNTIYF. The CDR3 nucleotides are TGTGCCAGCAGTGTACGAGGTTTGGGGGGAATTGCTGGAAACACCATATATTTT.

The V call is TRBV5-1, the J call TRBJ2-3; weak D call: TRBD1 (5 bases). The CDR3 covers 14 residues. Trimming stripped 3 bases from V and 2 bases from J, with 10 bases between. The germline V gene has CDR1 SGHRS and CDR2 YFSETQ. The CDR3 loop is CASSSTGVTDTQYF. The CDR3 bases are TGCGCCAGCAGCTCAACAGGTGTCACAGATACGCAGTATTTT.